These T cell receptor beta chains were read from a single sample in a study of CD8+CD57+ T cells in acquired aplastic anemia. TCRdb recomputed calls from the reads with MiXCR, one row per CDR3 protein. Altogether 250,000 to 300,000 distinct CDR3 sequences are present, roughly 59% being singletons, with the ten largest covering approximately 1.2%. The sample comprised sorted CD4+, CD8+, or CD8+CD57+ T cells (not recorded which) from PBMCs. All receptors come from a human donor with aplastic anemia. Both conserved end residues are part of each CDR3. The D gene is left open where the match is weak. Clone size is given for some rows only: seen once, a few or many times, or a class if the clone is expanded.

V gene	J gene	clone size	D gene	CDR3 DNA	CDR3 protein
TRBV9	TRBJ2-5	many	-	TGTGCCAGCAGCGTAGGTAGTGGCGGGACAGTTCAAGAGACCCAGTACTTC	CASSVGSGGTVQETQYF
TRBV20-1	TRBJ2-7	-	-	TGCAGTGCTAGAAGCTTGGGAGGAGGAGGAGCCTACGAGCAGTACTTC	CSARSLGGGGAYEQYF
TRBV18	TRBJ1-2	many	TRBD1	TGTGCCAGCTCGCCTGCGGGACAGGCCTATGGCTACACCTTC	CASSPAGQAYGYTF
TRBV7-9	TRBJ1-2	-	-	TGTGCCAGCAGCTTAGACAGGGAAGTTGCTAACTATGGCTACACCTTC	CASSLDREVANYGYTF
TRBV7-9	TRBJ2-1	-	TRBD2	TGTGCCAGCAGCTTAGTCCGGGAGGCTTACAATGAGCAGTTCTTC	CASSLVREAYNEQFF
TRBV10-1	TRBJ1-2	-	-	TGCGCCAGCAGTGAGGTGGACTTTTTATATGGCTACACCTTC	CASSEVDFLYGYTF
TRBV7-3	TRBJ2-4	-	TRBD2	TGTGCCAGCAGCGAGGGTAGCGGGGGAAACCCCGGGGACATTCAGTACTTC	CASSEGSGGNPGDIQYF
TRBV12-5	TRBJ2-7	-	TRBD1	TGTGCTAGTGGTTTGGGGACAGGGGTTATCTACGAGCAGTACTTC	CASGLGTGVIYEQYF
TRBV11-1	TRBJ1-6	-	-	TGTGCCAGCAGCTTAGCGTGGGGGGTCTCGGATAATTCACCCCTCCACTTT	CASSLAWGVSDNSPLHF
TRBV29-1	TRBJ1-2	-	-	TGCAGCGCCTTGGGGGGAGGAGGTGGCTACACTTTC	CSALGGGGGYTF
TRBV7-3	TRBJ2-3	-	-	TGTGCCAGCAGCGACCTAGGGACAGATACGCAGTATTTT	CASSDLGTDTQYF
TRBV20-1	TRBJ2-5	-	-	TGCAGTGCGCTGCCCCGCAGGGGTCAGCCCCAGTACTTC	CSALPRRGQPQYF
TRBV6-1	TRBJ1-2	many	-	TGTGCCAGCAGTGAAGGGGGTAGCGGCTACACCTTC	CASSEGGSGYTF
TRBV15	TRBJ1-2	-	-	TGTGCCACCCGAACCTCGCAAAATTCGGGCTATGGCTACACCTTC	CATRTSQNSGYGYTF
TRBV15	TRBJ1-6	-	-	TGTGCCACCAGCAGAGAAGGGAGGGATAATTCACCCCTCCACTTT	CATSREGRDNSPLHF
TRBV29-1	TRBJ2-1	-	-	TGCAGCGGACGCTCGAGCTCCTACAATGAGCAGTTCTTC	CSGRSSSYNEQFF
TRBV7-2	TRBJ2-3	many	TRBD2	TGTGCCAGCAGCTTAGCAGGGACTAGAGGCACAGATACGCAGTATTTT	CASSLAGTRGTDTQYF
TRBV20-1	TRBJ2-5	-	TRBD2	TGCAGTGCTAGAGCAGAGCGTGGGGTAGCGGGGGCGGAGACCCAGTACTTC	CSARAERGVAGAETQYF
TRBV15	TRBJ2-7	-	-	TGTGCCACCAGCAAAGGGAGGGGGGGCGAGCAGTACTTC	CATSKGRGGEQYF
TRBV29-1	TRBJ1-4	few	-	TGCAGCGTGAGGAGTACAGGGTTTTATGATGAAAAACTGTTTTTT	CSVRSTGFYDEKLFF
TRBV10-2	TRBJ1-4	many	-	TGCGCCAGCAGTGGGACAGTTAATGAAAAACTGTTTTTT	CASSGTVNEKLFF
TRBV10-3	TRBJ1-4	-	-	TGTGCCATCAGTGAGCCCTCCGTCAATGAAAAACTGTTTTTT	CAISEPSVNEKLFF
TRBV6-1	TRBJ2-7	many	TRBD1	TGTGCCAGCAGTGAAGTTGGGACAGGGGATTACTACGAGCAGTACTTC	CASSEVGTGDYYEQYF
TRBV29-1	TRBJ1-2	-	TRBD1	TGCAGCGTCACAGGGGGCTGGGACTATGGCTACACCTTC	CSVTGGWDYGYTF
TRBV20-1	TRBJ1-5	-	-	TGCAGTGCTAGAGATTTGGGCAGGCCCAGGGAGCCCCAGCATTTT	CSARDLGRPREPQHF
TRBV29-1	TRBJ2-1	-	TRBD2	TGCAGCGTTGAACAGGGACTAGCGGTAAATGAGCAGTTCTTC	CSVEQGLAVNEQFF
TRBV19	TRBJ1-2	-	-	TGTGCCAGTAGTATCGCGGGTGGCTACACCTTC	CASSIAGGYTF
TRBV20-1	TRBJ2-3	-	TRBD2	TGCAGTGCCAGAGGACTAGCGGGGGGGACCACAGATACGCAGTATTTT	CSARGLAGGTTDTQYF
TRBV20-1	TRBJ2-7	-	TRBD2	TGCAGTGCTAGCCTCGGAGCGGGAGTGGGCCACGAGCAGTACTTC	CSASLGAGVGHEQYF
TRBV20-1	TRBJ2-3	many	TRBD2	TGCAGTGCTAGAGGGGATTTGGGGCGGGGGGGCCTGGATACGCAGTATTTT	CSARGDLGRGGLDTQYF
TRBV2	TRBJ1-4	few	-	TGTGCCAGCCGTAAAAGCGGGACGGATAATGAAAAACTGTTTTTT	CASRKSGTDNEKLFF
TRBV20-1	TRBJ2-2	-	TRBD2	TGCAGTGCCTCCGTCGGGACTAGCGGTACCGGGGAGCTGTTTTTT	CSASVGTSGTGELFF
TRBV10-3	TRBJ1-4	-	TRBD1	TGTGCCATCGCGAAGTCCGGGACAGGGAATGAAAAACTGTTTTTT	CAIAKSGTGNEKLFF
TRBV27	TRBJ2-6	many	-	TGTGCCAGCAGCGTACAGGGAGCGGACCTCTCTGGGGCCAACGTCCTGACTTTC	CASSVQGADLSGANVLTF
TRBV15	TRBJ1-2	many	TRBD1	TGTGCCACCAGCGCAGATCAGGGGGCGCGTGTCTATGGCTACACCTTC	CATSADQGARVYGYTF
TRBV20-1	TRBJ2-7	-	-	TGCAGTGCCCCGGGAACGGCGGCCTACGAGCAGTACTTC	CSAPGTAAYEQYF
TRBV7-9	TRBJ1-1	once	TRBD1	TGTGCCAGCAGTCCCGGGACAGGAAGGAGAGCCTTCTTT	CASSPGTGRRAFF
TRBV6-1	TRBJ1-5	many	-	TGTGCCAGCAGTACAGGGTCAGGACCTTATAGCAATCAGCCCCAGCATTTT	CASSTGSGPYSNQPQHF
TRBV2	TRBJ1-6	few	TRBD1	TGTGCCAGCCAAACCCTGGACAGGGTTGGTTCACCCCTCCACTTT	CASQTLDRVGSPLHF
TRBV19	TRBJ1-2	many	-	TGTGCCAGTAGTATTAATGGGGCGAGTGGCTACACCTTC	CASSINGASGYTF
TRBV6-5	TRBJ1-2	many	-	TGTGCCAGCAGTCTCGACGGCTATGGCTACACCTTC	CASSLDGYGYTF
TRBV2	TRBJ1-6	-	-	TGTGCCAGCAGATTTTTTAGCTCCTATAATTCACCCCTCCACTTT	CASRFFSSYNSPLHF
TRBV7-9	TRBJ1-1	-	-	TGTGCCAGCAGCTCCCCCCCGGGGCTAGGCACTGAAGCTTTCTTT	CASSSPPGLGTEAFF
TRBV5-1	TRBJ2-7	many	TRBD2	TGCGCCAGCAGCTTGGGTGGGGGGGTTACCTCCTACGAGCAGTACTTC	CASSLGGGVTSYEQYF
TRBV7-8	TRBJ2-7	-	-	TGCGCCAGCAGCCGTACGGCTTCGCAGGGTAACCACGAGCAGTACTTC	CASSRTASQGNHEQYF
TRBV5-1	TRBJ1-1	-	-	TGCGCCAGCAGAAACGAAACGAGGGGTGCGAACACTGAAGCTTTCTTT	CASRNETRGANTEAFF
TRBV5-8	TRBJ1-1	many	-	TGTGCCAGCAGCGCTGGTGTGATGAACACTGAAGCTTTCTTT	CASSAGVMNTEAFF
TRBV29-1	TRBJ2-5	many	TRBD2	TGCAGCGTCCGACTAGCGCAAGAGACCCAGTACTTC	CSVRLAQETQYF
TRBV2	TRBJ1-4	many	-	TGTGCCAGCAGTGACGGGACAACTAATGAAAAACTGTTTTTT	CASSDGTTNEKLFF
TRBV5-6	TRBJ1-6	-	-	TGTGCCAGCGGCCCTCGGGACATCTGGGATTCACCCCTCCACTTT	CASGPRDIWDSPLHF
TRBV7-6	TRBJ1-2	-	-	TGTGCCAGCAGCTTATTGGGGTATAGTAGATCGGATGGCTACACCTTC	CASSLLGYSRSDGYTF
TRBV2	TRBJ2-2	once	TRBD2	TGTGCCAGCAGGCTGGGACTAGCGGGGACCGAGGAGCTGTTTTTT	CASRLGLAGTEELFF
TRBV7-3	TRBJ1-4	few	TRBD1	TGTGCCAGCAGCTCAGGACAGGGTGAGGAAAAACTGTTTTTT	CASSSGQGEEKLFF
TRBV18	TRBJ2-1	many	-	TGTGCCAGCTCACTCCTAAGTGGTACCCACAATGAGCAGTTCTTC	CASSLLSGTHNEQFF
TRBV3-1	TRBJ1-3	-	-	TGTGCCAGCAGCCGAAAAATGAACGGAAACACCATATATTTT	CASSRKMNGNTIYF